The 6 T cell receptor beta chains in this list originate from one sample, sequenced in a study of shared clonotypes between healthy human individuals (dated by TCRdb to 2018 to 2021). Library method: the immunoSEQ multiplex PCR assay. TCRdb's version of the immuneACCESS table is confined to in-frame rearrangements and falls short of the full clone set. An unresolved V gene accounts for under half of the shortfall where checked; the remainder is of unknown origin. This sample gives roughly 2 million clones in total; 95% of them show up just once. The biggest ten clones account for 0.13% of the sample. The sequenced sample consisted of naive CD4+ T cells sorted from blood. The cell subset or site label, as the study defines it: CD45RA+ positively selected. The receptors originated from a man younger than 35 in good health.

The chain uses TRBV21-1 and TRBJ1-6; the D segment call TRBD1 is taken from the table without a DNA check. TRBV21-1 is a pseudogene segment. The CDR3 is 18 residues long. CDR3 nucleotides: TGTGCCAGCAGTGGGGACAGGAGCTCAAGCTCCTATAATTCACCCCTCCACTTT. Translating it yields CASSGDRSSSSYNSPLHF.

The genes are TRBV28 and TRBJ1-1, with 9 bases fitting TRBD1. In germline, CDR1 is MDHEN, CDR2 SYDVKM. The CDR3 has 16 residues. J gave up 7 bases and V 7 bases, and 16 bases lay outside the gene matches. CDR3 sequence (DNA): TGTGCCAGCAACCTACCCCCGGGACAGGGTATGAGTGAAGCTTTCTTT. It specifies CASNLPPGQGMSEAFF.

This clone was seen just once. The V and J genes are TRBV5-4 and TRBJ2-3, with 7 bases identical to TRBD1. V lost 4 bases and J lost 6; bases outside the gene matches: 14. Germline V lookup: CDR1 SGHNT, CDR2 YYREEE (reference sequence). The CDR3 is made up of 16 amino acids. The chain's CDR3 is CASSTGTDIPGDTQYF. CDR3 nucleotides: TGTGCCAGCAGCACCGGGACAGATATACCCGGGGATACGCAGTATTTT.

The chain links TRBV28 to TRBJ2-1; 7 bases line up with TRBD2. This CDR3 spans 14 amino acids. CDR1 and CDR2 (germline): MDHEN, SYDVKM. With V trimmed by 5 bases and J by 2 bases, 3 bases remained unmatched. The CDR3: CASSTGGPYNEQFF. The DNA of the CDR3 is TGTGCCAGCAGTACGGGGGGTCCCTACAATGAGCAGTTCTTC.

This clone was detected once. The rearrangement uses TRBV7-8 and TRBJ2-5, with 8 bases matching TRBD1. The trim removed 5 bases at V and 4 bases at J, leaving 9 bases unmatched. CDR1 is SGHVS and CDR2 is FQNEAQ in the germline V gene. This CDR3 contains 15 residues. In DNA form, the CDR3 reads TGTGCCAGCAGCCCCGGGACAGGACAGGGAGAGACCCAGTACTTC. As protein: CASSPGTGQGETQYF. The full variable domain, its missing parts supplied by reference TRBV7-8 and TRBJ2-5, is GAGVSQSPRYKVAKRGQDVALRCDPISGHVSLFWYQQALGQGPEFLTYFQNEAQLDKSGLPSDRFFAERPEGSVSTLKIQRTQQEDSAVYLCASSPGTGQGETQYFGPGTRLLVL.

V usage is TRBV5-4 and J usage is TRBJ1-3, with unresolved D. The CDR3 runs to 18 residues. V gave up 1 base and J gave up 0 bases, with 17 bases separating them. Germline lookup yields CDR1 SGHNT and CDR2 YYREEE (reference sequence). DNA for the CDR3: TGTGCCAGCAGCTTGAATTTGGGCGCCTCTACCTCTGGAAACACCATATATTTT. Translating gives CASSLNLGASTSGNTIYF. Filled out from reference TRBV5-4 and TRBJ1-3, the complete variable domain reads ETGVTQSPTHLIKTRGQQVTLRCSSQSGHNTVSWYQQALGQGPQFIFQYYREEENGRGNFPPRFSGLQFPNYSSELNVNALELDDSALYLCASSLNLGASTSGNTIYFGEGSWLTVV.